Each of the 24 T cell receptor beta chains below was sequenced from the same sample in a study of control samples from healthy donors and cancer patients. Clones were sequenced by immunoSEQ multiplex PCR, and TCRdb holds only the in-frame ones, with some missing. Counted here are about 92,000 clones, roughly 78% occurring once; the ten biggest clones make up about 10%. The sequenced sample was blood. The origin of the receptors is a woman aged 55-70 years in good health.

CDR3 residues: CASSLGLPDTQYF. CDR3 bases: TGTGCCAGCAGCTTGGGATTACCAGATACGCAGTATTTT. The chain uses TRBV7-2 and TRBJ2-3; D gene ambiguous. Trimming removed 3 bases at V and 4 bases at J, with 8 bases between. CDR1 and CDR2 (germline): SGHTA, FQGNSA. The length of the CDR3 is 13 residues. The full variable domain, with the rest looked up from reference TRBV7-2 and TRBJ2-3, is GAGVSQSPSNKVTEKGKDVELRCDPISGHTALYWYRQSLGQGLEFLIYFQGNSAPDKSGLPSDRFSAERTGGSVSTLTIQRTQQEDSAVYLCASSLGLPDTQYFGPGTRLTVL.

A single count supports this clone. The V gene is TRBV14, the J gene TRBJ1-1, with 7 bases identical to TRBD1. The CDR3 is 14 residues long. Germline V gives CDR1 SGHDN, CDR2 FVKESK. V trimming: 4 bases; J trimming: 2 bases; junction bases outside the gene matches: 4. The CDR3 loop is CASSPGQVNTEAFF. The DNA of the CDR3 is TGTGCCAGCAGCCCAGGACAGGTCAACACTGAAGCTTTCTTT. Full variable domain (missing parts from reference TRBV14 and TRBJ1-1): EAGVTQFPSHSVIEKGQTVTLRCDPISGHDNLYWYRRVMGKEIKFLLHFVKESKQDESGMPNNRFLAERTGGTYSTLKVQPAELEDSGVYFCASSPGQVNTEAFFGQGTRLTVV.

This chain connects TRBV6-2 or TRBV6-3 to TRBJ1-5, with a tentative D call TRBD1 (6 bases). This CDR3 spans 15 amino acids. The germline CDR1 and CDR2 sequences are MNHEY and SVGEGT. Trimming left V 6 bases short and J 0 bases short, with 12 bases between. For the CDR3, the DNA is TGTGCCAGCAGCCTACAGGGTCTTAGCAATCAGCCCCAGCATTTT. Its translation is CASSLQGLSNQPQHF.

For this clone: A read error is likely, as this CDR3 ends without the conserved phenylalanine or tryptophan. The DNA is omitted, as the CDR3 cannot be located on it reliably, and the CDR3 follows TCRdb's listing. This sequence joins TRBV20-1 and TRBJ2-7; the D call TRBD1 from the table was never checked on the DNA. Germline V lookup: CDR1 DFQATT, CDR2 SNEGSKA (reference sequence). The CDR3 is 11 residues long, ends included. CDR3 sequence reads: CSARRDREWAL.

V gene TRBV11-3 combines with J gene TRBJ2-1, with D hard to call. Trimming removed 0 bases from V and 9 bases from J, with 3 bases in between. The germline gives CDR1 SGHNT, CDR2 YENEEA. The CDR3 is made up of 11 amino acids. CDR3 amino acids: CASSLDTEQFF. In nucleotides, the CDR3 is TGTGCCAGCAGCTTAGATACTGAGCAGTTCTTC.

This clone was picked up a small number of times. The sample has other DNA sequences that encode this CDR3 too. The rearrangement links TRBV19 to TRBJ1-5; possibly TRBD1 for D (5 bases). From germline, CDR1 is LNHDA and CDR2 SQIVND (reference sequence). This CDR3 is 15 amino acids long. The V end lost 5 bases, the J end lost 2 bases, and 13 bases lay between the germline ends. The CDR3 loop is CASSRREGGNQPQHF. CDR3 DNA: TGTGCCAGTAGTCGCAGGGAAGGAGGCAATCAGCCCCAGCATTTT.

The chain uses TRBV18 and TRBJ2-3, with a tentative D call TRBD2 (8 bases). The CDR3 covers 19 residues. Trimming took off 2 bases at V and 8 bases at J, with 29 bases between the two ends. Germline V gene lookup returns CDR1 KGHSH and CDR2 LQKENI. This CDR3 reads CASSPVDSGGDRLHGTQYF. In DNA, the CDR3 is TGTGCCAGCTCACCAGTAGATTCGGGAGGGGACAGACTACATGGTACGCAGTATTTT.

The genes are TRBV28 and TRBJ2-1; 11 nucleotides match TRBD2. This CDR3 contains 14 residues. Germline V gene data show CDR1 as MDHEN and CDR2 as SYDVKM. Trimming at V came to 7 bases and at J to 3 bases, leaving 2 bases not matched to a gene. CDR3 sequence: CASITSGSYNEQFF. Here the CDR3 DNA reads TGTGCCAGCATCACTAGCGGGAGCTACAATGAGCAGTTCTTC. The full variable domain, completed using reference TRBV28 and TRBJ2-1, is DVKVTQSSRYLVKRTGEKVFLECVQDMDHENMFWYRQDPGLGLRLIYFSYDVKMKEKGDIPEGYSVSREKKERFSLILESASTNQTSMYLCASITSGSYNEQFFGPGTRLTVL.

Remarks on this clone: The junction shows a germline mismatch at one end, possibly a read error. This sequence joins TRBV12-3 or TRBV12-4 and TRBJ1-2; D may be TRBD1 (5 bases). The CDR3 runs 11 residues. The CDR3 region is CASSPQGLLAF. The CDR3 region has the DNA TGTGCCAGCAGTCCCCAGGGTCTTCTGGCCTTC.

The chain uses TRBV15 and TRBJ2-7; 7 bases agree with TRBD2. V lost 5 bases, J lost 2 bases, and 3 bases stayed unmatched. There are 13 residues in the CDR3. The germline gives CDR1 LNHNV, CDR2 YYDKDF (reference sequence). CDR3 residues: CATSGGSPYEQYF. Here the CDR3 DNA reads TGTGCCACCAGCGGCGGGAGCCCCTACGAGCAGTACTTC. The full variable domain, completed using reference TRBV15 and TRBJ2-7, is DAMVIQNPRYQVTQFGKPVTLSCSQTLNHNVMYWYQQKSSQAPKLLFHYYDKDFNNEADTPDNFQSRRPNTSFCFLDIRSPGLGDTAMYLCATSGGSPYEQYFGPGTRLTVT.

This clone was seen only once. V usage is TRBV5-1 and J usage is TRBJ2-2, with 12 bases matching TRBD2. The germline V gene has CDR1 SGHRS and CDR2 YFSETQ. The CDR3 is made up of 16 amino acids. V trimming: 0 bases; J trimming: 6 bases; junction bases outside the gene matches: 3. CDR3 loop: CASSLGGTSGSGELFF. The CDR3 nucleotides read TGCGCCAGCAGCTTGGGAGGGACTAGCGGGTCCGGGGAGCTGTTTTTT.

This clone has only one observation. The chain employs TRBV5-6 and TRBJ1-2, with a weak D call TRBD1 (5 bases). Trimming stripped 4 bases from V and 3 bases from J, with 22 bases between. Germline lookup yields CDR1 SGHDT and CDR2 YYEEEE. The CDR3 has 17 amino acids. The CDR3: CASSLPSRGGTDYGYTF. The CDR3 coding sequence is TGTGCCAGCAGCCTACCAAGCCGGGGTGGGACTGACTATGGCTACACCTTC.

The chain is built from TRBV2 and TRBJ2-3; D might be TRBD1 or TRBD2, each matching 6 bases. Trimming took off 2 bases at V and 4 bases at J, with 16 bases between the two ends. This CDR3 comprises 16 residues. Germline CDR1 reads SNHLY; CDR2 reads FYNNEI. CDR3: CASSEFRGRPSDTQYF. The CDR3 DNA sequence: TGTGCCAGCAGTGAATTCCGGGGGCGGCCCTCAGATACGCAGTATTTT. The full variable domain, its missing parts supplied by reference TRBV2 and TRBJ2-3, is EPEVTQTPSHQVTQMGQEVILRCVPISNHLYFYWYRQILGQKVEFLVSFYNNEISEKSEIFDDQFSVERPDGSNFTLKIRSTKLEDSAMYFCASSEFRGRPSDTQYFGPGTRLTVL.

The chain links TRBV20-1 to TRBJ2-5; 9 bases align to TRBD1. This CDR3 comprises 15 residues. Germline trimming cut 3 bases from V and 7 bases from J; bases unmatched to any gene: 12. Looked up from germline, CDR1 is DFQATT and CDR2 is SNEGSKA (reference sequence). CDR3 DNA sequence: TGCAGTGCTAGTAGACCGGGACAGGGATGGGGGACCCAGTACTTC. It translates to CSASRPGQGWGTQYF.

The J gene is TRBJ2-2, the V gene TRBV25-1; tentative D call: TRBD2 (7 bases). The CDR3 covers 14 residues. V lost 6 bases, J lost 3 bases, and 11 bases lay in between. The germline gives CDR1 MGHDK, CDR2 SYGVNS. The CDR3 spells CASSGGPDTGELFF. The CDR3 nucleotides read TGTGCCAGCAGCGGGGGGCCCGACACCGGGGAGCTGTTTTTT.

The genes are TRBV9 and TRBJ1-1; 7 nucleotides match TRBD1. V was pared by 4 bases and J by 1 base, with 10 bases of the junction left unmatched. Per the germline V gene, CDR1 is SGDLS and CDR2 is YYNGEE. The CDR3 is 16 residues long. In nucleotides, the CDR3 is TGTGCCAGCAGCTCCGCTTCCGGGACAGCGAACACTGAAGCTTTCTTT. It translates to CASSSASGTANTEAFF.

The chain employs TRBV19 and TRBJ1-5; 10 nucleotides agree with TRBD1. The CDR3 is 17 residues long. The germline gives CDR1 LNHDA, CDR2 SQIVND (reference sequence). Germline trimming cut 4 bases from V and 6 bases from J; bases unmatched to any gene: 12. CDR3 coding DNA: TGTGCCAGTAGTAGGAACCTCGGACAGGGGGGGGGTCAGCCCCAGCATTTT. Its translation: CASSRNLGQGGGQPQHF.

For the CDR3, the DNA is TGTGCCAGCAGTGACGGGGGGCTAGAAGATACGCAGTATTTT. The encoded protein is CASSDGGLEDTQYF. V and J are TRBV6-4 and TRBJ2-3; D is possibly TRBD1 or TRBD2 (6 bases each). There are 14 residues in the CDR3. From germline, CDR1 is MRHNA and CDR2 SNTAGT. With 2 bases removed from V and 5 bases from J, the gap between germline ends came to 11 bases.

The chain employs TRBV11-2 and TRBJ1-1; D remains unclear. The V and J ends lost 1 base and 0 bases respectively, with 3 bases between them. The CDR3 loop spans 13 amino acids. The germline CDR1 and CDR2 sequences are SGHAT and FQNNGV. CDR3 loop: CASSLALNTEAFF. DNA for the CDR3: TGTGCCAGCAGCTTAGCCCTGAACACTGAAGCTTTCTTT. The full variable domain, rest sourced from reference TRBV11-2 and TRBJ1-1, is EAGVAQSPRYKIIEKRQSVAFWCNPISGHATLYWYQQILGQGPKLLIQFQNNGVVDDSQLPKDRFSAERLKGVDSTLKIQPAKLEDSAVYLCASSLALNTEAFFGQGTRLTVV.

The V call is TRBV27, the J call TRBJ2-2, with D possibly matching TRBD1 (6 bases). The CDR3 length is 14 residues. Trimming took 5 bases from V and 4 from J, leaving 11 bases between them. CDR1 is MNHEY, CDR2 SMNVEV, per germline (reference sequence). The CDR3 sequence: CASSARTVTGELFF. CDR3 DNA: TGTGCCAGCAGTGCCCGGACAGTCACCGGGGAGCTGTTTTTT.

This clone appeared a few times. The chain has TRBV5-1 and TRBJ2-2; 9 bases agree with TRBD1. Trimming at V came to 4 bases and at J to 0 bases, leaving 7 bases not matched to a gene. CDR3 size: 17 residues. The V gene's germline CDR1 is SGHRS and CDR2 YFSETQ. The CDR3 here is CASSTRTGATNTGELFF. CDR3 coding DNA: TGCGCCAGCAGCACCCGGACAGGGGCAACGAACACCGGGGAGCTGTTTTTT.

This chain connects TRBV27 to TRBJ2-1, with D possibly TRBD2 on 7 matching bases. Germline CDR1 is MNHEY and CDR2 is SMNVEV (reference sequence). V was cut by 0 bases and J by 7 bases, with 16 bases left in between. This CDR3 has 16 amino acids. This CDR3 reads CASSLSGASGGNEQFF. CDR3 in DNA: TGTGCCAGCAGTTTATCGGGGGCTAGCGGAGGTAATGAGCAGTTCTTC.

The gene calls are TRBV27 and TRBJ1-6; D perhaps matches TRBD1 (6 bases). Trimming removed 2 bases at V and 3 bases at J, with 11 bases between. The CDR3 has 16 residues. In germline, CDR1 is MNHEY, CDR2 SMNVEV (reference sequence). The CDR3 DNA reads TGTGCCAGCAGTTTACGGGGACACCGCTATAATTCACCCCTCCACTTT. Amino acid sequence: CASSLRGHRYNSPLHF.

Comment on this clone: Other DNA sequences from this sample encode an identical CDR3 as well. The rearrangement joins TRBV19 to TRBJ2-2; 7 nucleotides line up with TRBD2. The CDR3 is 14 residues long. Germline lookup yields CDR1 LNHDA and CDR2 SQIVND (reference sequence). The V segment lost 10 bases and the J segment 4 bases; nucleotides outside the gene matches: 9. The CDR3 is CATHPSGITGELFF. For the CDR3, the DNA is TGTGCCACCCACCCTAGCGGCATCACCGGGGAGCTGTTTTTT.